Sequencing of this TCR beta chain was carried out in a study of blood T cell repertoires in COVID-19. Study at large: Samples representing acute and convalescent COVID-19 were sourced from the United States, Italy and Spain. In each case, the material was cDNA or gDNA derived from T cells, B-cell-depleted T cells, or PBMCs.

V was pared by 1 base and J by 8 bases, with 23 bases between. The germline V gene encodes CDR1 LGHNA and CDR2 YNFKEQ. The CDR3 extends over 17 amino acids. Per the study methods: Reference gene primer amplification gave estimated nucleated cell counts. Data came from immunoSEQ multiplex PCR; TCRdb stores just in-frame clones and leaves some out. The V and J calls and clone size are taken from that table; D and trimming were inferred from the DNA. This repertoire shows around 100,000 clones, approximately 84% found once; its top ten account for 17%. Sequencing was done on a sample of peripheral blood. This receptor was obtained from a woman aged 55-70 years with acute or convalescent COVID-19. The chain recombines TRBV4-2 with TRBJ1-2; D perhaps matches TRBD1 (6 bases). Here the CDR3 reads CASSQAGSGGAGGGYTF. The CDR3 nucleotides read TGTGCCAGCAGCCAAGCGGGGTCGGGGGGCGCCGGGGGAGGCTACACCTTC.